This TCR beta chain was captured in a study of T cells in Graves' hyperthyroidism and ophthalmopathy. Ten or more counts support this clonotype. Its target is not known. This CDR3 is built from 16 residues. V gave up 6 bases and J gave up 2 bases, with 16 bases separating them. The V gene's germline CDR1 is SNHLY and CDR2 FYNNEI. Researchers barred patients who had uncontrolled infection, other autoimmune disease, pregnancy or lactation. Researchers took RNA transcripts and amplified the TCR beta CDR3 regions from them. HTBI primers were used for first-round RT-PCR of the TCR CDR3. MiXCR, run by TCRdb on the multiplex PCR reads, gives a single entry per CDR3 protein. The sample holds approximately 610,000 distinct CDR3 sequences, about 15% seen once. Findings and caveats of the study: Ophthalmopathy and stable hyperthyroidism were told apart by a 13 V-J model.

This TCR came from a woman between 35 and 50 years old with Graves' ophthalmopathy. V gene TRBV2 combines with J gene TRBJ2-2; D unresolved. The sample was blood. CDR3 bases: TGTGCCAGCAGCCTGCTTCGACCCGATAACACCGGGGAGCTGTTTTTT. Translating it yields CASSLLRPDNTGELFF.